This entry lists 29 T cell receptor beta chains sequenced from one sample in a study of shared clonotypes between healthy human individuals. Repertoires were generated with immunoSEQ multiplex PCR, while TCRdb's copy carries only in-frame clones and drops some. The sample includes 1.5 million to 2.5 million clones, about 95% of them seen just once. Selected positively for CCR7 and CD45RO-negative, naive CD8 cells excluded terminally differentiated effector memory CD45RA+ cells. Sequenced: naive CD8+ T cells sorted from blood. These receptors came from a man aged 18 to 29 in good health.

The chain couples TRBV29-1 to TRBJ2-1; the D is unclear. The germline V gene has CDR1 SQVTM and CDR2 ANQGSEA. CDR3 length: 16 amino acids. V dropped 1 base and J dropped 6 bases, with 19 bases sitting between them. The CDR3 sequence is CSVEAPRGAVVNEQFF. The CDR3 nucleotides read TGCAGCGTTGAAGCCCCCCGAGGAGCCGTCGTCAATGAGCAGTTCTTC.

The J gene is TRBJ2-7, the V gene TRBV10-3; D gene uncertain. The V gene lost 4 bases and the J gene lost 4 bases, with 8 bases spanning the gap. The length of the CDR3 is 12 residues. In germline, CDR1 is ENHRY, CDR2 SYGVKD. Here the CDR3 DNA reads TGTGCCATCAGTGGTGAGATTTACGAGCAGTACTTC. This translates into CAISGEIYEQYF.

This clone appeared a single time. V gene TRBV30 combines with J gene TRBJ2-1; 10 bases match TRBD1. CDR3 size: 13 residues. Germline values: CDR1 GTSNPN, CDR2 SVGIG (reference sequence). In DNA form, the CDR3 reads TGTGCAAGACAGGGGGCCGAGCAGCGGGAGCAGTTCTTC. Protein sequence: CARQGAEQREQFF. The full variable domain, with the rest looked up from reference TRBV30 and TRBJ2-1, is SQTIHQWPATLVQPVGSPLSLECTVEGTSNPNLYWYRQAAGRGLQLLFYSVGIGQISSEVPQNLSASRPQDRQFILSSKKLLLSDSGFYLCARQGAEQREQFFGPGTRLTVL.

The rearrangement uses TRBV9 and TRBJ2-1; the D gene is possibly TRBD2 (6 bases). There are 15 residues in the CDR3. Trimming pared 0 bases from V and 5 bases from J, leaving 12 bases between. Germline V gives CDR1 SGDLS, CDR2 YYNGEE. Here the CDR3 DNA reads TGTGCCAGCAGCGTAGCTGCGGGAAGCCACAATGAGCAGTTCTTC. It yields the protein CASSVAAGSHNEQFF.

CDR3 loop: CASSQGRSGANVLTF. The CDR3 region has the DNA TGTGCCAGCAGTCAAGGTCGGTCTGGGGCCAACGTCCTGACTTTC. The chain has TRBV25-1 and TRBJ2-6, with D unclear. Trimming took off 5 bases at V and 1 base at J, with 9 bases between the two ends. CDR3 length equals 15 residues. Per the germline V gene, CDR1 is MGHDK and CDR2 is SYGVNS.

Here the CDR3 reads CASSSDRAAYNEQFF. Here the CDR3 DNA reads TGTGCCAGCAGCTCGGACAGGGCAGCCTACAATGAGCAGTTCTTC. The genes are TRBV5-6 and TRBJ2-1; 8 bases line up with TRBD1. CDR1 and CDR2 from the germline V gene are SGHDT and YYEEEE. This CDR3 has 15 residues. V trimming: 3 bases; J trimming: 2 bases; junction bases outside the gene matches: 4. The full variable domain, its missing parts supplied by reference TRBV5-6 and TRBJ2-1, is DAGVTQSPTHLIKTRGQQVTLRCSPKSGHDTVSWYQQALGQGPQFIFQYYEEEERQRGNFPDRFSGHQFPNYSSELNVNALLLGDSALYLCASSSDRAAYNEQFFGPGTRLTVL.

Worth noting for this clone: Other DNA sequences within the sample encode an identical CDR3. The genes are TRBV4-1 and TRBJ1-1, with D tentatively TRBD1 (5 bases). Germline CDR1 reads MGHRA; CDR2 reads YSYEKL. This CDR3 has 16 residues. The V and J ends lost 0 bases and 0 bases respectively, with 11 bases between them. The CDR3 loop is CASSQEGEGLNTEAFF. The CDR3 DNA sequence: TGCGCCAGCAGCCAAGAGGGAGAGGGACTGAACACTGAAGCTTTCTTT.

The rearrangement uses TRBV6-5 and TRBJ1-6; the D gene is possibly TRBD1 (5 bases). This CDR3 region has 15 residues. Trimming shortened V by 6 bases and J by 7 bases, and 16 bases separated the two germline ends. Germline V CDR1 and CDR2: MNHEY, SVGAGI. The DNA of the CDR3 is TGTGCCAGCAGCCCTGGGGGGGGGTGGAATTCACCCCTCCACTTT. Its protein is CASSPGGGWNSPLHF.

V is TRBV6-5 and J is TRBJ1-1; D possibly corresponds to TRBD1 (6 bases). Germline-derived CDR1 and CDR2 are MNHEY and SVGAGI. V was trimmed by 7 bases and J by 4 bases, leaving 16 bases between them. The CDR3 runs to 14 residues. The CDR3 protein is CASTTYREGTEAFF. CDR3 DNA sequence: TGTGCCAGCACGACTTACAGGGAGGGCACTGAAGCTTTCTTT.

The chain couples TRBV7-9 to TRBJ2-3; 7 nucleotides match TRBD1. The ends lost 5 bases at V and 1 base at J; junction bases unmatched: 3. Germline lookup yields CDR1 SEHNR and CDR2 FQNEAQ (reference sequence). The CDR3 runs 14 residues. CDR3 sequence reads: CASSDGQGTDTQYF. For the CDR3, the DNA is TGTGCCAGCAGCGACGGACAGGGCACAGATACGCAGTATTTT. The entire variable domain, with the rest obtained from reference TRBV7-9 and TRBJ2-3, is as follows: DTGVSQNPRHKITKRGQNVTFRCDPISEHNRLYWYRQTLGQGPEFLTYFQNEAQLEKSRLLSDRFSAERPKGSFSTLEIQRTEQGDSAMYLCASSDGQGTDTQYFGPGTRLTVL.

The chain recombines TRBV5-1 with TRBJ2-3; D is uncertain. The CDR3 runs to 18 residues. Per the germline V gene, CDR1 is SGHRS and CDR2 is YFSETQ. The V and J ends lost 4 bases and 2 bases respectively, with 23 bases between them. The CDR3: CASSPDSWVSLNTDTQYF. The CDR3 region has the DNA TGCGCCAGCAGCCCGGATTCGTGGGTCAGCCTGAACACAGATACGCAGTATTTT.

The chain has TRBV21-1 and TRBJ2-7. TRBV21-1 is described as a pseudogene. This CDR3 is 17 amino acids long. CDR3 sequence reads: CASSKIRQGGRTYEQYF. In DNA form, the CDR3 reads TGTGCCAGCAGCAAAATTAGGCAAGGGGGGCGCACCTACGAGCAGTACTTC.

V and J are TRBV6-6 and TRBJ2-7; TRBD1 matches 7 bases. This CDR3 spans 15 amino acids. The V gene end was trimmed by 5 bases and the J gene end by 4 bases; junction bases not matched to a gene: 11. Germline CDR1 and CDR2: MNHNY and SVGAGI (reference sequence). The CDR3 protein is CASSLDVDRTYEQYF. CDR3 nucleotide sequence: TGTGCCAGCAGTCTGGATGTGGACAGGACTTACGAGCAGTACTTC.

The chain couples TRBV5-6 to TRBJ2-3; perhaps TRBD2 as D (6 bases). This CDR3 contains 14 residues. From germline, CDR1 is SGHDT and CDR2 YYEEEE. With 3 bases removed from V and 1 base from J, the gap between germline ends came to 9 bases. In DNA form, the CDR3 reads TGTGCCAGCAGCTCGTCTAGCGGCACAGATACGCAGTATTTT. Residues: CASSSSSGTDTQYF.

The chain employs TRBV9 and TRBJ1-2; TRBD1 matches at 10 bases. Germline CDR1 reads SGDLS; CDR2 reads YYNGEE. The V gene end was trimmed by 3 bases and the J gene end by 7 bases; junction bases not matched to a gene: 6. This CDR3 contains 14 residues. DNA for the CDR3: TGTGCCAGCAGCGCCCCCGGGACAGGGGCTGGCTACACCTTC. Amino acid sequence: CASSAPGTGAGYTF. The entire variable domain, with the rest obtained from reference TRBV9 and TRBJ1-2, is as follows: DSGVTQTPKHLITATGQRVTLRCSPRSGDLSVYWYQQSLDQGLQFLIQYYNGEERAKGNILERFSAQQFPDLHSELNLSSLELGDSALYFCASSAPGTGAGYTFGSGTRLTVV.

This chain uses TRBV5-6 with TRBJ2-7, with TRBD2 identical over 7 bases. Germline CDR1 SGHDT, CDR2 YYEEEE. Trimming removed 2 bases from V and 13 bases from J; junction bases left unmatched: 12. The CDR3 extends over 13 amino acids. DNA of the CDR3: TGTGCCAGCAGCTTTGGGACTACCCCGATTGGATACTTC. It translates to CASSFGTTPIGYF.

This rearrangement joins TRBV29-1 to TRBJ1-2; no reliable D call. The CDR3 covers 13 residues. V dropped 6 bases and J dropped 4 bases, with 15 bases sitting between them. CDR1 and CDR2 (germline): SQVTM, ANQGSEA. The CDR3 DNA reads as TGCAGCGTCATGACGGGAGAGGGCTATGGCTACACCTTC. Translating it yields CSVMTGEGYGYTF.

The rearrangement links TRBV6-5 to TRBJ2-7; D is undetermined. Germline values: CDR1 MNHEY, CDR2 SVGAGI. V lost 6 bases to trimming and J lost 2 bases, with 17 bases between them. CDR3 length equals 15 residues. In DNA form, the CDR3 reads TGTGCCAGCAGGATGGGGTCGGAAGGGACCTACGAGCAGTACTTC. It codes for CASRMGSEGTYEQYF.

This clone occurred once. V usage is TRBV6-6 and J usage is TRBJ2-3; 10 bases are a match to TRBD2. This CDR3 is 14 amino acids long. The germline V gene encodes CDR1 MNHNY and CDR2 SVGAGI (reference sequence). V was clipped by 2 bases and J by 4 bases; unmatched bases: 0. The CDR3 nucleotides are TGTGCCAGCAGTTACACTAGCGGGGCAGATACGCAGTATTTT. Protein product: CASSYTSGADTQYF.

This chain uses TRBV6-5 with TRBJ1-1; D gene unclear. CDR3 length equals 14 residues. V was trimmed by 8 bases and J by 10 bases, leaving 23 bases between them. In germline, CDR1 is MNHEY, CDR2 SVGAGI. The CDR3 reads CASFQEALTGGAFF. In DNA, the CDR3 is TGTGCCAGCTTCCAAGAGGCGCTAACCGGCGGAGCTTTCTTT.

The V gene is TRBV5-1, the J gene TRBJ2-1; D uncertain. V was clipped by 1 base and J by 7 bases, with 15 bases between them. CDR3 length equals 15 residues. Germline V gene lookup returns CDR1 SGHRS and CDR2 YFSETQ. CDR3 sequence: CASSLTGFAENEQFF. CDR3 bases: TGCGCCAGCAGCTTGACGGGCTTCGCTGAAAATGAGCAGTTCTTC.

The J gene is TRBJ2-5, the V gene TRBV9; D possibly corresponds to TRBD2 (6 bases). Germline CDR1 SGDLS, CDR2 YYNGEE. The V and J ends lost 4 bases and 0 bases respectively, with 10 bases between them. This CDR3 is built from 14 residues. CDR3 sequence reads: CASSSPGDQETQYF. The CDR3 nucleotides are TGTGCCAGCAGCTCCCCGGGGGACCAAGAGACCCAGTACTTC.

This sequence joins TRBV2 and TRBJ2-2; 8 bases fit TRBD2. CDR1 and CDR2 (germline): SNHLY, FYNNEI. The CDR3 spans 12 residues. V gave up 8 bases and J gave up 6 bases; unmatched junction bases: 2. The CDR3 here is CASEAGAGELFF. CDR3 DNA: TGTGCCAGCGAAGCGGGGGCCGGGGAGCTGTTTTTT.

This clone was observed a handful of times. The sample holds other DNA sequences that translate to the same CDR3. The chain is built from TRBV11-2 and TRBJ1-2; maybe TRBD1 (6 bases). Trimming stripped 1 base from V and 4 bases from J, with 10 bases between. The CDR3 runs to 14 residues. Germline V CDR1 and CDR2: SGHAT, FQNNGV. CDR3 DNA sequence: TGTGCCAGCAGCTTAGGGGGAGGGGGCTATGGCTACACCTTC. Translating gives CASSLGGGGYGYTF.

In its sample, this clone was seen once. The chain joins TRBV11-2 to TRBJ2-1; no definite D call. The V gene lost 5 bases and the J gene lost 1 base, with 21 bases spanning the gap. The CDR3 extends over 18 amino acids. Germline lookup yields CDR1 SGHAT and CDR2 FQNNGV. Here the CDR3 reads CASSALFPQTASYNEQFF. Here the CDR3 DNA reads TGTGCCAGCAGCGCCCTATTCCCCCAAACTGCGTCCTACAATGAGCAGTTCTTC.

The chain employs TRBV5-1 and TRBJ2-7, with no clear D. CDR1 and CDR2 from the germline V gene are SGHRS and YFSETQ. V lost 3 bases, J lost 4 bases, and 11 bases lay in between. The length of the CDR3 is 13 residues. The CDR3 sequence is CASSSPPAYEQYF. The CDR3, as DNA: TGCGCCAGCAGCTCCCCTCCGGCTTACGAGCAGTACTTC. The full variable domain, with the rest looked up from reference TRBV5-1 and TRBJ2-7, is KAGVTQTPRYLIKTRGQQVTLSCSPISGHRSVSWYQQTPGQGLQFLFEYFSETQRNKGNFPGRFSGRQFSNSRSEMNVSTLELGDSALYLCASSSPPAYEQYFGPGTRLTVT.

The J gene is TRBJ2-7, the V gene TRBV11-2; TRBD2 matches 12 bases. V was pared by 5 bases and J by 0 bases, with 11 bases of the junction left unmatched. The CDR3 extends over 18 amino acids. The germline gives CDR1 SGHAT, CDR2 FQNNGV. The CDR3 here is CASSARTSGDFISYEQYF. CDR3 sequence (DNA): TGTGCCAGCAGCGCAAGGACTAGCGGGGACTTCATCTCCTACGAGCAGTACTTC.

This chain joins TRBV5-6 and TRBJ1-2, with 7 bases fitting TRBD1. Trimming at V came to 4 bases and at J to 4 bases, leaving 10 bases not matched to a gene. The CDR3 is made up of 15 amino acids. CDR1 and CDR2 (germline): SGHDT, YYEEEE. CDR3 sequence (DNA): TGTGCCAGCAGCGTTTCCGGGACAGAGTCCTATGGCTACACCTTC. Its protein product is CASSVSGTESYGYTF.

This chain uses TRBV6-1 with TRBJ2-1; 9 nucleotides line up with TRBD1. Germline V gene data show CDR1 as MNHNS and CDR2 as SASEGT. V lost 6 bases, J lost 8 bases, and 5 bases stayed unmatched. The length of the CDR3 is 13 residues. Written as DNA, the CDR3 is TGTGCCAGCAGCCTTGGACAGGGGTATGAGCAGTTCTTC. The encoded protein is CASSLGQGYEQFF.